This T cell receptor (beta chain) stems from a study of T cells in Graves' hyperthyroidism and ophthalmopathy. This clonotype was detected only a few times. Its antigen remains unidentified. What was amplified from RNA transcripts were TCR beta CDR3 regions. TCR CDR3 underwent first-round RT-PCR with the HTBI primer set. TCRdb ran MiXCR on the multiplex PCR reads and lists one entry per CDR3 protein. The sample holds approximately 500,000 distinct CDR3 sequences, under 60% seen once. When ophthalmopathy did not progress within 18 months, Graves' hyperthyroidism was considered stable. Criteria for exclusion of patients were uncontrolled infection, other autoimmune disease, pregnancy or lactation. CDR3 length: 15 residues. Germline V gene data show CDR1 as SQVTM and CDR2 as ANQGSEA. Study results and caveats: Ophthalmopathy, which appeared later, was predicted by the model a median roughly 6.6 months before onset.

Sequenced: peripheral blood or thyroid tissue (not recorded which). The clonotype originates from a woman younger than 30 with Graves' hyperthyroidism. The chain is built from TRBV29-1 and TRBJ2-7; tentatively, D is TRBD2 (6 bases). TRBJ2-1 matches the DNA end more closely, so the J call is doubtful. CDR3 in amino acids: CSVDSGGIPHNEQFF. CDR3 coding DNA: TGCAGCGTTGACAGCGGCGGGATCCCTCACAATGAGCAGTTCTTC.